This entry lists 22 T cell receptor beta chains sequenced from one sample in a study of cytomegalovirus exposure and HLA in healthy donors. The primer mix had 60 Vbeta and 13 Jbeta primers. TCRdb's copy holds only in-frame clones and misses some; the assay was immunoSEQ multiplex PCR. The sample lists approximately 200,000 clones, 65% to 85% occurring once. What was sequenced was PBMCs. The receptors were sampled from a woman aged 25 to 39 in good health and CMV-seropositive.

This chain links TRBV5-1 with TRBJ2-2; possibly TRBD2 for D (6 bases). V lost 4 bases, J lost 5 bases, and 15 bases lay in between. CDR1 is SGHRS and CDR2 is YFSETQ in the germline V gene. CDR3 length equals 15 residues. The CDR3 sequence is CASSPRDSRTGELFF. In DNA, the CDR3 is TGCGCCAGCAGCCCCCGGGACTCCAGGACCGGGGAGCTGTTTTTT.

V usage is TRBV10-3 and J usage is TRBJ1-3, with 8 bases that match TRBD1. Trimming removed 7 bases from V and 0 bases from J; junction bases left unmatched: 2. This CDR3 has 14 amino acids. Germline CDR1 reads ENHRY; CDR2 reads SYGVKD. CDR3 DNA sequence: TGTGCCATCACCGGACAGGGCTCTGGAAACACCATATATTTT. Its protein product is CAITGQGSGNTIYF.

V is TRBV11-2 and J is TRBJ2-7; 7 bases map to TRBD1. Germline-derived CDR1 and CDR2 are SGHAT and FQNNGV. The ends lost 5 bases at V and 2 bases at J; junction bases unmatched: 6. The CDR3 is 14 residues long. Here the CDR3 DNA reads TGTGCCAGCAGCCCACAGGGGTTTACCTACGAGCAGTACTTC. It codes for CASSPQGFTYEQYF.

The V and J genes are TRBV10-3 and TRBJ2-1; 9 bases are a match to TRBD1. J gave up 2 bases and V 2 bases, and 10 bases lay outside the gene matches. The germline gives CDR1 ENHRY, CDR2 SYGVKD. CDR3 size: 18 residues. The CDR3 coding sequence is TGTGCCATCAGTGAGCGCCGCCGGGACAGGGAGCCCTACAATGAGCAGTTCTTC. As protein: CAISERRRDREPYNEQFF.

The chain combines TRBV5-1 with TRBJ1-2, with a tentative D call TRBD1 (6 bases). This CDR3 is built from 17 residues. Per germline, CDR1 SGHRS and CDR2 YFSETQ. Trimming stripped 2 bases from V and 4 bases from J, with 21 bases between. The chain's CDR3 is CASSLEKRTAEFYGYTF. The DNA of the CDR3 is TGCGCCAGCAGCTTAGAGAAGAGGACAGCAGAATTCTATGGCTACACCTTC.

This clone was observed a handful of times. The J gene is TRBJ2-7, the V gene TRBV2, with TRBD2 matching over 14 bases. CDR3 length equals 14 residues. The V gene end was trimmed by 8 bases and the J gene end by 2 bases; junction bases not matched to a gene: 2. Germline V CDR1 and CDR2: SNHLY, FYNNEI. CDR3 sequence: CASGTSGGTYEQYF. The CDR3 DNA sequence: TGTGCCAGCGGGACTAGCGGGGGCACCTACGAGCAGTACTTC.

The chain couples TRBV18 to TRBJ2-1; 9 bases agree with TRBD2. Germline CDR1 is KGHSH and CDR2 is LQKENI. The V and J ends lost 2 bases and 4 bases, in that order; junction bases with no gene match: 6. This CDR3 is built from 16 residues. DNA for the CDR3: TGTGCCAGCTCACCATCAGCGGGGGGTTTTTACAATGAGCAGTTCTTC. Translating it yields CASSPSAGGFYNEQFF. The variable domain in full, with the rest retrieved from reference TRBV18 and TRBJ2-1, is NAGVMQNPRHLVRRRGQEARLRCSPMKGHSHVYWYRQLPEEGLKFMVYLQKENIIDESGMPKERFSAEFPKEGPSILRIQQVVRGDSAAYFCASSPSAGGFYNEQFFGPGTRLTVL.

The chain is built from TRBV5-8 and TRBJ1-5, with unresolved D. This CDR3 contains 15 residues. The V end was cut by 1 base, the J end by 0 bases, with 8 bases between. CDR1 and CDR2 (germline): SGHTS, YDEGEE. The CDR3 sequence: CASSLIGNSNQPQHF. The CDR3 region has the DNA TGTGCCAGCAGCTTGATTGGCAATAGCAATCAGCCCCAGCATTTT.

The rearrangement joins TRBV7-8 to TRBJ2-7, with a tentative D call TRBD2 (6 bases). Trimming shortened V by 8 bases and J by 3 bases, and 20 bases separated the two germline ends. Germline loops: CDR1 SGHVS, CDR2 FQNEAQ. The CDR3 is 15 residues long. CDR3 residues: CASGGYRETLYEQYF. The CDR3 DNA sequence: TGTGCCAGCGGGGGATATCGGGAGACCCTCTACGAGCAGTACTTC.

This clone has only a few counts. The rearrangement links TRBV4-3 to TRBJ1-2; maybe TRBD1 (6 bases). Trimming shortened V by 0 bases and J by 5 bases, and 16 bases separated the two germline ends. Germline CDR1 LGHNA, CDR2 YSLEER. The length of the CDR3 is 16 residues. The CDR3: CASSQEGDTFFYGYTF. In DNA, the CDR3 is TGCGCCAGCAGCCAAGAAGGGGACACCTTTTTTTATGGCTACACCTTC.

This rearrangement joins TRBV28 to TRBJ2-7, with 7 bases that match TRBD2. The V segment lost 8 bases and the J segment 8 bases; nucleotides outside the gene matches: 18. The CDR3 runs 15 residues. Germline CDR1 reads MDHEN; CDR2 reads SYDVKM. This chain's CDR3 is CASEKVGGSMSQQYF. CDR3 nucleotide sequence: TGTGCCAGCGAGAAGGTCGGGGGGAGTATGTCTCAGCAGTACTTC.

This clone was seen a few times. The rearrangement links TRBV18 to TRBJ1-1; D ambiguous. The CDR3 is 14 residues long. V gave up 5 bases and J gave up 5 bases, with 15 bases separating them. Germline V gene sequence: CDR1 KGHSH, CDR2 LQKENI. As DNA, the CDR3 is TGTGCCAGCTCAACCACGGGAGTACGGACTGAAGCTTTCTTT. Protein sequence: CASSTTGVRTEAFF.

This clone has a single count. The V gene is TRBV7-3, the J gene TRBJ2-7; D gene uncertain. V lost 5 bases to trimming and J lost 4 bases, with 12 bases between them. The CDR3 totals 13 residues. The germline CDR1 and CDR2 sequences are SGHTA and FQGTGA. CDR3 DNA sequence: TGTGCCAGCAGCCCGACGGCCGGGTACGAGCAGTACTTC. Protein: CASSPTAGYEQYF. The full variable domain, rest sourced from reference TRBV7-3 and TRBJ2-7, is GAGVSQTPSNKVTEKGKYVELRCDPISGHTALYWYRQSLGQGPEFLIYFQGTGAADDSGLPNDRFFAVRPEGSVSTLKIQRTERGDSAVYLCASSPTAGYEQYFGPGTRLTVT.

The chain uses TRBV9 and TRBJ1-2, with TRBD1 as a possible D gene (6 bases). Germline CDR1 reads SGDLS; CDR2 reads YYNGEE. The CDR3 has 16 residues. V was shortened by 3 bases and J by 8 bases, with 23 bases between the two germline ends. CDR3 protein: CASSGPGQVSRWGYTF. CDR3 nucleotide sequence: TGTGCCAGCAGCGGTCCGGGACAAGTCTCCCGGTGGGGCTACACCTTC.

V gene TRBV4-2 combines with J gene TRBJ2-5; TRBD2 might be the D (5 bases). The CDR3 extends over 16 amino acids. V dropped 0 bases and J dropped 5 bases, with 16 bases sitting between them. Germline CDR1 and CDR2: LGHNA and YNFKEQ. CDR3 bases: TGTGCCAGCAGCCAAGAATGGAGCGGAAAGGCGGAGACCCAGTACTTC. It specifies CASSQEWSGKAETQYF.

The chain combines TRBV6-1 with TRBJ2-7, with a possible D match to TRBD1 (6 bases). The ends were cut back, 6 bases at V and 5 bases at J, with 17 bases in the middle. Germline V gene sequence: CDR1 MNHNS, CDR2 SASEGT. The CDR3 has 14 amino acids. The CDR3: CASSLDRSSHEQYF. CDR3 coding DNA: TGTGCCAGCAGCCTTGACAGGTCTAGCCACGAGCAGTACTTC.

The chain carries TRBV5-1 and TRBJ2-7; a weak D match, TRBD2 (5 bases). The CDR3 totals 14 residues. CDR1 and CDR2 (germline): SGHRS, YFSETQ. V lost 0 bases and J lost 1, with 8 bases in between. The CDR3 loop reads CASSLVGESYEQYF. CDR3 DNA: TGCGCCAGCAGCTTGGTCGGGGAATCCTACGAGCAGTACTTC.

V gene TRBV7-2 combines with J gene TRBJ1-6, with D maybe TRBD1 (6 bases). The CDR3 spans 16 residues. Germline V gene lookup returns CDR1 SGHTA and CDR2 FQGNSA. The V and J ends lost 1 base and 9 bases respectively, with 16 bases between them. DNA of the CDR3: TGTGCCAGCAGCTTAGGCCACAGGGCAACAGGTTCACCCCTCCACTTT. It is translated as CASSLGHRATGSPLHF.

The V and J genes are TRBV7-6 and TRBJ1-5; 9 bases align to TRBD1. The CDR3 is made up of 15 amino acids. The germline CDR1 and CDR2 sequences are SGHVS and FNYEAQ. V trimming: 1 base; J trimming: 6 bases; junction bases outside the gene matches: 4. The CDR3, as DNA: TGTGCCAGCAGCTTAGGCACGACAGGGGGTCAGCCCCAGCATTTT. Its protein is CASSLGTTGGQPQHF.

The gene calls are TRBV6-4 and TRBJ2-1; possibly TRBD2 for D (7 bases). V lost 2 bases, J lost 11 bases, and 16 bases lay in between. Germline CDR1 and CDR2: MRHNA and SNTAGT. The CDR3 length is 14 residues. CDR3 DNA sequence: TGTGCCAGCAGTGACCGCTCGCGGCGGGGGCAGCAGTTCTTC. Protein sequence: CASSDRSRRGQQFF.

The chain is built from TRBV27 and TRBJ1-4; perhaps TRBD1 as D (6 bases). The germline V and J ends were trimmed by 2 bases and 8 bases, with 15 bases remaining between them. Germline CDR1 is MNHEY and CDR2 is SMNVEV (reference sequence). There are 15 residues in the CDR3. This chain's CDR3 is CASSLTTGTIEKLFF. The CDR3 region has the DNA TGTGCCAGCAGTTTAACGACAGGAACCATCGAAAAACTGTTTTTT.

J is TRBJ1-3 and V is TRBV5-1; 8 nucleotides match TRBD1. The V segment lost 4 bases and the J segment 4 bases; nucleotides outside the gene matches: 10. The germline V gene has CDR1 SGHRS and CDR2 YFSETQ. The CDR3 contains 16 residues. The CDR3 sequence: CASSQTRQGIGNTIYF. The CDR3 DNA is TGCGCCAGCAGCCAAACAAGACAGGGGATCGGAAACACCATATATTTT.